Each of the 20 T cell receptor beta chains below was sequenced from the same sample in a study of identical twins. Each CDR3 protein is one row after TCRdb ran MiXCR on the 5' RACE reads. This sample carries 1.5 million to 2 million distinct CDR3 sequences, less than 35% of them seen once, and the ten largest clones take around 0.3%. Sequenced input: cord blood. Receptor source: a newborn girl in good health.

A few counts support this clonotype. The chain has TRBV20-1 and TRBJ2-7; 7 bases align to TRBD2. CDR1 is DFQATT, CDR2 SNEGSKA, per germline (reference sequence). The CDR3 covers 15 residues. Losses at the gene ends were 0 bases for V and 2 bases for J; bases not matched to a gene: 7. The CDR3 DNA sequence: TGCAGTGCTAGAGATGTGGCTAGCGGAACCTACGAGCAGTACTTC. Encoded protein: CSARDVASGTYEQYF.

Only a few counts were recorded for this clonotype. The V and J genes are TRBV15 and TRBJ2-1, with no clear D. Germline CDR1 LNHNV, CDR2 YYDKDF (reference sequence). V was pared by 1 base and J by 4 bases, with 2 bases between. The CDR3 contains 12 residues. CDR3 sequence reads: CATSRAYNEQFF. DNA of the CDR3: TGTGCCACCAGCAGAGCTTACAATGAGCAGTTCTTC.

This clonotype was observed a few times. The J gene is TRBJ2-1, the V gene TRBV20-1; 8 bases fit TRBD2. Trimming took 0 bases from V and 2 from J; bases not matched to a gene: 6. CDR3 length: 16 amino acids. In germline, CDR1 is DFQATT, CDR2 SNEGSKA (reference sequence). The CDR3 DNA is TGCAGTGCTAGAGATTCTAGCGGGCCCACCTACAATGAGCAGTTCTTC. It is translated as CSARDSSGPTYNEQFF.

This clonotype was detected a few times. The chain carries TRBV2 and TRBJ2-1, with TRBD2 matching 12 bases. Germline-derived CDR1 and CDR2 are SNHLY and FYNNEI. The J segment lost 8 bases and the V segment lost 5 bases, leaving 13 bases of the junction unmatched. CDR3 size: 17 residues. CDR3 nucleotide sequence: TGTGCCAGCAGTCCTTCCTTGACTAGCGGGAGAGGAGATGAGCAGTTCTTC. Encoded protein: CASSPSLTSGRGDEQFF. The complete variable domain, with remaining parts taken from reference TRBV2 and TRBJ2-1, reads EPEVTQTPSHQVTQMGQEVILRCVPISNHLYFYWYRQILGQKVEFLVSFYNNEISEKSEIFDDQFSVERPDGSNFTLKIRSTKLEDSAMYFCASSPSLTSGRGDEQFFGPGTRLTVL.

This clonotype turned up a few times. The rearrangement links TRBV27 to TRBJ2-3, with D possibly TRBD1 on 6 matching bases. Germline CDR1 is MNHEY and CDR2 is SMNVEV (reference sequence). The CDR3 contains 13 residues. The germline V and J ends were trimmed by 8 bases and 3 bases, with 12 bases remaining between them. CDR3 DNA sequence: TGTGCCAGCGCGAGGGGGTTTACAGATACGCAGTATTTT. Protein product: CASARGFTDTQYF.

This clonotype was detected only a few times. The V gene is TRBV21-1, the J gene TRBJ2-7; the table's TRBD1 call for D was not verified on the DNA. TRBV21-1 is assigned pseudogene status. The CDR3 extends over 15 amino acids. CDR3 region: CASSKRQGGTYEQYF. The CDR3 nucleotides are TGTGCCAGCAGCAAGCGGCAGGGCGGAACCTACGAGCAGTACTTC.

This clonotype came up many times. The gene calls are TRBV5-1 and TRBJ2-1, with 9 bases matching TRBD2. Germline CDR1 SGHRS, CDR2 YFSETQ. J gave up 7 bases and V 7 bases, and 12 bases lay outside the gene matches. The CDR3 is 15 amino acids. The CDR3 reads CASVLYSGSGNEQFF. The DNA for the CDR3 is TGCGCCAGCGTCCTCTATAGCGGGAGTGGAAATGAGCAGTTCTTC.

The chain uses TRBV20-1 and TRBJ1-6, with 7 bases fitting TRBD1. CDR1 and CDR2 from the germline V gene are DFQATT and SNEGSKA (reference sequence). The length of the CDR3 is 15 residues. After removal of 6 bases from V and 8 bases from J, the junction contained 13 bases not matched to a gene. CDR3 sequence (DNA): TGCAGTGCCGGAAAGAAGACAGGGAGGGATTCACCCCTCCACTTT. Its protein product is CSAGKKTGRDSPLHF.

The rearrangement uses TRBV2 and TRBJ2-1; D is uncertain. V dropped 3 bases and J dropped 8 bases, with 11 bases sitting between them. CDR1 and CDR2 (germline): SNHLY, FYNNEI. The CDR3 is 13 residues long. The CDR3 reads CASSDDRWDEQFF. The CDR3 bases are TGTGCCAGCAGTGACGACCGATGGGATGAGCAGTTCTTC. The variable domain in full, completed from reference TRBV2 and TRBJ2-1, reads EPEVTQTPSHQVTQMGQEVILRCVPISNHLYFYWYRQILGQKVEFLVSFYNNEISEKSEIFDDQFSVERPDGSNFTLKIRSTKLEDSAMYFCASSDDRWDEQFFGPGTRLTVL.

This clonotype has more than one count but fewer than ten. The rearrangement uses TRBV14 and TRBJ2-1; no firm D call. Germline V gives CDR1 SGHDN, CDR2 FVKESK. There are 13 residues in the CDR3. The V and J ends lost 2 bases and 9 bases respectively, with 11 bases between them. As DNA, the CDR3 is TGTGCCAGCAGCCAACCCGCTAGAGTTGAGCAGTTCTTC. Translated, it gives CASSQPARVEQFF.

The rearrangement uses TRBV4-1 and TRBJ2-3, with D possibly being TRBD1 or TRBD2 (5 bases each). The CDR3 runs 16 residues. V lost 4 bases and J 2 bases, leaving 16 bases between the germline ends. Germline loops: CDR1 MGHRA, CDR2 YSYEKL. The CDR3 coding sequence is TGCGCCAGCAGCCGCATACTAGTAGGGGCCACAGATACGCAGTATTTT. Amino acid sequence: CASSRILVGATDTQYF.

This chain connects TRBV10-3 to TRBJ1-2; unclear D gene. Germline V gives CDR1 ENHRY, CDR2 SYGVKD. V lost 2 bases and J 5 bases, leaving 6 bases between the germline ends. The CDR3 contains 12 residues. This chain's CDR3 is CAISERAYGYTF. The CDR3 nucleotides are TGTGCCATCAGTGAGCGGGCATATGGCTACACCTTC.

This chain connects TRBV5-1 to TRBJ1-4; 7 bases map to TRBD1. CDR1 and CDR2 from the germline V gene are SGHRS and YFSETQ. The junction had 8 bases not matched to a gene; V was cut back by 4 bases and J by 8 bases. The CDR3 length is 14 residues. CDR3 bases: TGCGCCAGCAGCCGACAGAGGACAGGAGAAAAACTGTTTTTT. It translates to CASSRQRTGEKLFF.

This clonotype was observed a few times. The chain combines TRBV12-3 or TRBV12-4 with TRBJ1-2; unclear D gene. This CDR3 has 12 residues. V was cut by 1 base and J by 7 bases, with 7 bases left in between. The DNA for the CDR3 is TGTGCCAGCAGTTTAGTTTTAGGTGGCTACACCTTC. Translated, it gives CASSLVLGGYTF.

In this sample, this clonotype turned up a few times. The chain joins TRBV18 to TRBJ2-7, with D unclear. V lost 3 bases and J 7 bases, leaving 19 bases between the germline ends. Germline V gene lookup returns CDR1 KGHSH and CDR2 LQKENI. This CDR3 has 15 residues. CDR3 protein: CASSPRTQAPTEQYF. The CDR3 nucleotides read TGTGCCAGCTCACCTAGGACCCAGGCTCCTACGGAGCAGTACTTC.

This clonotype was seen a few times. This chain uses TRBV2 with TRBJ1-5; 9 nucleotides match TRBD1. The V segment lost 7 bases and the J segment 4 bases; nucleotides outside the gene matches: 5. This CDR3 region has 14 residues. Germline CDR1 SNHLY, CDR2 FYNNEI. In nucleotides, the CDR3 is TGTGCCAGCATGGGACAGGGCATAAATCAGCCCCAGCATTTT. Translating it yields CASMGQGINQPQHF.

In DNA, the CDR3 is TGTGCCAGCAGTTCCCACCCCGGGACTCCTTACAATGAGCAGTTCTTC. Translated: CASSSHPGTPYNEQFF. The J gene is TRBJ2-1, the V gene TRBV28; TRBD2 is a possible D gene (6 bases). The CDR3 is 16 residues long. CDR1 MDHEN and CDR2 SYDVKM come from the germline V gene. Trimming removed 4 bases from V and 4 bases from J, with 17 bases in between.

This chain links TRBV29-1 with TRBJ1-1; unclear D gene. This CDR3 contains 13 residues. Trimming took off 6 bases at V and 1 base at J, with 12 bases between the two ends. The germline V gene encodes CDR1 SQVTM and CDR2 ANQGSEA. CDR3 in amino acids: CSVLEVGNTEAFF. The CDR3 bases are TGCAGCGTCCTGGAGGTGGGGAACACTGAAGCTTTCTTT. Looking up the rest from reference TRBV29-1 and TRBJ1-1 gives the full variable domain: SAVISQKPSRDICQRGTSLTIQCQVDSQVTMMFWYRQQPGQSLTLIATANQGSEATYESGFVIDKFPISRPNLTFSTLTVSNMSPEDSSIYLCSVLEVGNTEAFFGQGTRLTVV.

The chain carries TRBV7-8 and TRBJ1-6, with 9 bases identical to TRBD1. The junction had 1 base not matched to a gene; V was cut back by 5 bases and J by 8 bases. The CDR3 sequence is 13 residues long. Germline assignment: CDR1 SGHVS and CDR2 FQNEAQ. The CDR3 DNA sequence: TGTGCCAGCAGCCGGACAGGGGATTCACCCCTCCACTTT. It codes for CASSRTGDSPLHF.

Many counts were recorded for this clonotype. The V and J genes are TRBV4-2 and TRBJ2-2; D not resolved. The CDR3 contains 14 residues. Germline V gene data show CDR1 as LGHNA and CDR2 as YNFKEQ. V lost 0 bases, J lost 1 base, and 3 bases lay in between. CDR3 amino acids: CASSQDKNTGELFF. CDR3 nucleotide sequence: TGTGCCAGCAGCCAAGATAAGAACACCGGGGAGCTGTTTTTT.